The next 9 T cell receptor beta chains were all read from a single sample in a study of T cells in Graves' hyperthyroidism and ophthalmopathy. Using RNA transcripts as the source, TCR beta CDR3 regions were amplified. The study used the HTBI primer set for a first-round RT-PCR of the TCR CDR3. Each CDR3 protein is one row after TCRdb ran MiXCR on the multiplex PCR reads. The data show roughly 200,000 distinct CDR3 sequences, around 17% seen once. The sample was blood. The receptor set was obtained from a man aged 40-55 years with Graves' hyperthyroidism.

This clonotype has a count of ten or more. CDR3 bases: TGTGCCAGCAGACAGGACGGTGCCTACGGCTACACCTTC. It yields the protein CASRQDGAYGYTF. The chain joins TRBV7-2 to TRBJ1-2; tentative D call: TRBD1 (5 bases). The CDR3 loop spans 13 amino acids. Germline CDR1 is SGHTA and CDR2 is FQGNSA. The ends were cut back, 6 bases at V and 8 bases at J, with 16 bases in the middle.

This clonotype was counted at least ten times. The chain employs TRBV2 and TRBJ1-5; TRBD1 might be the D (5 bases). V lost 4 bases, J lost 7 bases, and 11 bases lay in between. Germline assignment: CDR1 SNHLY and CDR2 FYNNEI. The CDR3 is 13 amino acids. CDR3 sequence (DNA): TGTGCCAGCAGTGGAAGTGAGGGGCAGCCCCAGCATTTT. Translated: CASSGSEGQPQHF. Looking up the rest from reference TRBV2 and TRBJ1-5 gives the full variable domain: EPEVTQTPSHQVTQMGQEVILRCVPISNHLYFYWYRQILGQKVEFLVSFYNNEISEKSEIFDDQFSVERPDGSNFTLKIRSTKLEDSAMYFCASSGSEGQPQHFGDGTRLSIL.

This clonotype has ten or more counts. The V gene is TRBV7-9, the J gene TRBJ1-5, with TRBD1 matching 7 bases. The CDR3 is made up of 14 amino acids. Trimming at V came to 5 bases and at J to 5 bases, leaving 6 bases not matched to a gene. The germline V gene encodes CDR1 SEHNR and CDR2 FQNEAQ (reference sequence). This CDR3 reads CASSAQGPDQPQHF. The CDR3 DNA is TGTGCCAGCAGCGCACAGGGGCCGGATCAGCCCCAGCATTTT.

This clonotype was counted at least ten times. The chain uses TRBV20-1 and TRBJ1-2; possible D gene TRBD1, 5 bases. The CDR3 length is 13 residues. Germline loops: CDR1 DFQATT, CDR2 SNEGSKA (reference sequence). With 4 bases removed from V and 6 bases from J, the gap between germline ends came to 15 bases. CDR3 DNA sequence: TGCAGTGCTAAAACAGAAGTGGGGGATGGCTACACCTTC. Protein: CSAKTEVGDGYTF.

This clonotype was seen many times. CDR3 region: CASSLGAHQDTQYF. The CDR3 coding sequence is TGTGCCAGCAGCTTAGGGGCCCACCAAGATACGCAGTATTTT. The J gene is TRBJ2-3, the V gene TRBV7-8, with D unclear. V was pared by 1 base and J by 5 bases, with 10 bases between. Germline CDR1 reads SGHVS; CDR2 reads FQNEAQ. The CDR3 consists of 14 residues.

This clonotype has a count of ten or more. The V and J genes are TRBV15 and TRBJ1-1; D ambiguous. The CDR3 is made up of 15 amino acids. CDR1 is LNHNV and CDR2 is YYDKDF in the germline V gene (reference sequence). Between the trimmed V and J ends, which lost 2 bases and 3 bases, there was a span of 13 bases. The CDR3: CATSRRLGSDTEAFF. The CDR3 DNA reads as TGTGCCACCAGCAGAAGACTCGGGTCGGACACTGAAGCTTTCTTT.

At least ten counts were recorded for this clonotype. V usage is TRBV6-2 or TRBV6-3 and J usage is TRBJ2-5; D gene unclear. Germline V gene sequence: CDR1 MNHEY, CDR2 SVGEGT. V lost 7 bases and J lost 1, with 13 bases in between. This CDR3 is 14 amino acids long. The chain's CDR3 is CASMSPRRQETQYF. CDR3 nucleotide sequence: TGTGCCAGCATGTCTCCACGGCGCCAAGAGACCCAGTACTTC.

In this sample, this clonotype turned up many times. The rearrangement joins TRBV20-1 to TRBJ2-7; TRBD1 agrees at 7 bases. Germline values: CDR1 DFQATT, CDR2 SNEGSKA (reference sequence). The CDR3 spans 16 residues. Trimming at V came to 4 bases and at J to 1 base, leaving 13 bases not matched to a gene. The CDR3 region is CSAISALARGSYEQYF. The DNA for the CDR3 is TGCAGTGCTATTTCGGCCCTGGCCAGGGGGTCCTACGAGCAGTACTTC.

The chain couples TRBV15 to TRBJ1-3; D gene unclear. Germline lookup yields CDR1 LNHNV and CDR2 YYDKDF (reference sequence). The CDR3 has 14 residues. Trimming took 0 bases from V and 6 from J, leaving 9 bases between them. Here the CDR3 reads CATSRDLPENTIYF. The DNA for the CDR3 is TGTGCCACCAGCAGAGATTTACCGGAAAACACCATATATTTT.